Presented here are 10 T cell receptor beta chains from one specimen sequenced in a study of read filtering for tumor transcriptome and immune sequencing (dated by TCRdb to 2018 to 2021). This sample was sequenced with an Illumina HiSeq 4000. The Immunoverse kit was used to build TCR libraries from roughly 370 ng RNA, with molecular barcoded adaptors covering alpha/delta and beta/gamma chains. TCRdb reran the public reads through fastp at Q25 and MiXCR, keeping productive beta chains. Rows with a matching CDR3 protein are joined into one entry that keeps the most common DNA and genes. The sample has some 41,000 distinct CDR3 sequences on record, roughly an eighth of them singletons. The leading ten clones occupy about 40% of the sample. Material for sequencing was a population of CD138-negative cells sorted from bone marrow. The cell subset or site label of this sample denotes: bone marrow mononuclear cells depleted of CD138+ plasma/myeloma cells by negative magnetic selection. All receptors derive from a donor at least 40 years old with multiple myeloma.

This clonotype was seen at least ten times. The CDR3 DNA is TGTGCCATCAGATCCGGGACCGAGGGGCCCCAGCATTTT. This gives the protein CAIRSGTEGPQHF. The chain joins TRBV10-3 to TRBJ1-5; D is perhaps TRBD1 (5 bases). Looked up from germline, CDR1 is ENHRY and CDR2 is SYGVKD. Trimming stripped 6 bases from V and 9 bases from J, with 15 bases between. The CDR3 sequence is 13 residues long.

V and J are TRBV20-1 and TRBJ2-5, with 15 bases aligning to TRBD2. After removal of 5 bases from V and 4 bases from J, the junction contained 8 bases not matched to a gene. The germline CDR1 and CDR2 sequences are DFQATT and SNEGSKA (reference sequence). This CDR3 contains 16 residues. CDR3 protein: CSASGTSGRRLETQYF. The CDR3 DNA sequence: TGCAGTGCTTCCGGGACTAGCGGGAGGAGGCTAGAGACCCAGTACTTC.

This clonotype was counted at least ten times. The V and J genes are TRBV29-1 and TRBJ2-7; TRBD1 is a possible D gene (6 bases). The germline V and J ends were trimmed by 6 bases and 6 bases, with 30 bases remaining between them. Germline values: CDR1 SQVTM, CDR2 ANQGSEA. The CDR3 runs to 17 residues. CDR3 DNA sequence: TGCAGCGTGGAGACCGGGACAAGAATCCCTCTAGTCTCCGAGCAGTACTTC. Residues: CSVETGTRIPLVSEQYF.

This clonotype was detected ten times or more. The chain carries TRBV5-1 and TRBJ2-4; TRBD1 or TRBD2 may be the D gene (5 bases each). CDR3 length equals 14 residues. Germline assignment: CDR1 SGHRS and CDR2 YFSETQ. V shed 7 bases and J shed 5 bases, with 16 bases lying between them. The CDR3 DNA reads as TGCGCCAGCCGGACTTACATGGGGGAAAACATTCAGTACTTC. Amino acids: CASRTYMGENIQYF.

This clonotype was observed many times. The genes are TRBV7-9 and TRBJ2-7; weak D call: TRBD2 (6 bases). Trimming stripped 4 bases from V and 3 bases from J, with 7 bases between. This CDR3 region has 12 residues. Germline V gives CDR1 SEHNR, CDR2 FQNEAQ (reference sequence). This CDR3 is CASSWGVYEQYF. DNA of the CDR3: TGTGCCAGCAGCTGGGGGGTCTACGAGCAGTACTTC.

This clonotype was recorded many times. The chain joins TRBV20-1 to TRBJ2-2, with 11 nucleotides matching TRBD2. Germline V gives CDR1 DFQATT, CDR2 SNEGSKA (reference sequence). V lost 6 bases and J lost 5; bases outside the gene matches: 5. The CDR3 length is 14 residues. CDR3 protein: CSALGLAVTGELFF. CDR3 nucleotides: TGCAGTGCCCTGGGACTAGCGGTTACCGGGGAGCTGTTTTTT.

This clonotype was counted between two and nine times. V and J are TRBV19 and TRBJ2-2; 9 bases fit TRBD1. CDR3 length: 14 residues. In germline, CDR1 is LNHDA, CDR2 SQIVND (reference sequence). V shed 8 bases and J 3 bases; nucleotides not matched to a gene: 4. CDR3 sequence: CASLDRGHTGELFF. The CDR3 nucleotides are TGTGCCAGTTTGGACAGGGGTCACACCGGGGAGCTGTTTTTT.

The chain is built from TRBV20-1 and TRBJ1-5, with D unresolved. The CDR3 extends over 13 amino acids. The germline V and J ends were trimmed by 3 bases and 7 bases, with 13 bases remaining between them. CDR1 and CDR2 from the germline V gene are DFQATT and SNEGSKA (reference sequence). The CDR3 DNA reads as TGCAGTGCTAGCCGGGATCAGACCCAGCCCCAGCATTTT. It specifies CSASRDQTQPQHF.

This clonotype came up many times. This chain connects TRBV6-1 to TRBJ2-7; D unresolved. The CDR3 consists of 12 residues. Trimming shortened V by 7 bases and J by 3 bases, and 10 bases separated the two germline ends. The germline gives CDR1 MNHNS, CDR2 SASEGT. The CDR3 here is CASNGDRYEQYF. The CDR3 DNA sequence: TGTGCCAGCAATGGGGATCGCTACGAGCAGTACTTC.

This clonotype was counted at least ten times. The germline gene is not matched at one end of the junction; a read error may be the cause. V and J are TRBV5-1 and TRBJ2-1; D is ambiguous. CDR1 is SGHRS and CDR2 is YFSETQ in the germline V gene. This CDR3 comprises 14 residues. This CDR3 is CASSLRSSYNERFF. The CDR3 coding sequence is TGCGCCAGCAGCTTGAGGAGCTCCTACAATGAGCGGTTCTTC.